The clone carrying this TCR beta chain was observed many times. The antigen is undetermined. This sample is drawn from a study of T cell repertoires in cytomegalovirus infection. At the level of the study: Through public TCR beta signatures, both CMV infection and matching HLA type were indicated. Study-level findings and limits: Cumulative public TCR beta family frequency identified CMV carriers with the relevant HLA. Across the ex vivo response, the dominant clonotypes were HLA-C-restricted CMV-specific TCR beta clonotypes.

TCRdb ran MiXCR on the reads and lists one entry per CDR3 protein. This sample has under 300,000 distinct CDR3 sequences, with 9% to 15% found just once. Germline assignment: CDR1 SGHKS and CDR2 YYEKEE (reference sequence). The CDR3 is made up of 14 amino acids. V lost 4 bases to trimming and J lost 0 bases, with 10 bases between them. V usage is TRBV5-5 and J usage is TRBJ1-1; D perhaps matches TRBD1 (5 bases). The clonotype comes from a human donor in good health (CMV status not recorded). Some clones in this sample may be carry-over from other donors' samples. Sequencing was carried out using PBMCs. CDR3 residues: CASSGGTVNTEAFF. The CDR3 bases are TGTGCCAGCAGCGGAGGGACGGTGAACACTGAAGCTTTCTTT. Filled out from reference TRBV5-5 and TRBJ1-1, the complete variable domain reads DAGVTQSPTHLIKTRGQQVTLRCSPISGHKSVSWYQQVLGQGPQFIFQYYEKEERGRGNFPDRFSARQFPNYSSELNVNALLLGDSALYLCASSGGTVNTEAFFGQGTRLTVV.